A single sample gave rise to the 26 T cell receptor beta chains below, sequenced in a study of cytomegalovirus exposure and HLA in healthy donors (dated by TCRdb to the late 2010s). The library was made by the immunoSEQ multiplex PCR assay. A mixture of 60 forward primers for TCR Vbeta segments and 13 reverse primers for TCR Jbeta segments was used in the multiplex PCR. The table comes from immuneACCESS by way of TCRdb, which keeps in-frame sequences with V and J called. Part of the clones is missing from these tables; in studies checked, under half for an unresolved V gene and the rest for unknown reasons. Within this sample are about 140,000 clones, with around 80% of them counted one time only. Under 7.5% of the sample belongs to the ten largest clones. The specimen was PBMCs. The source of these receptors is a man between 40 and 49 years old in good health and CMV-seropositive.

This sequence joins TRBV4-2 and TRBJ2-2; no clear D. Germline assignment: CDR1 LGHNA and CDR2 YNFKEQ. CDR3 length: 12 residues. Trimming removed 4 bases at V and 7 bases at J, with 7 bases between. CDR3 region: CASSPLSGELFF. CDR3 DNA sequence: TGTGCCAGCAGCCCCTTGAGCGGGGAGCTGTTTTTT.

The CDR3 protein is CASRDRGRTYEQYF. The CDR3 DNA follows: TGTGCCAGCAGAGACAGGGGGCGGACCTACGAGCAGTACTTC. V usage is TRBV27 and J usage is TRBJ2-7; TRBD1 agrees at 10 bases. CDR1 and CDR2 from the germline V gene are MNHEY and SMNVEV (reference sequence). The CDR3 has 14 amino acids. J was trimmed by 2 bases and V by 6 bases; bases with no gene match: 4.

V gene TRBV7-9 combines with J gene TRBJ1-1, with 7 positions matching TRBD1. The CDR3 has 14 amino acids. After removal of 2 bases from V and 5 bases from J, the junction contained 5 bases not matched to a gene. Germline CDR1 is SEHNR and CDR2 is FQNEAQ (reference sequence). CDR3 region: CASSLKGAGTEAFF. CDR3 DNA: TGTGCCAGCAGCTTAAAGGGGGCAGGGACTGAAGCTTTCTTT.

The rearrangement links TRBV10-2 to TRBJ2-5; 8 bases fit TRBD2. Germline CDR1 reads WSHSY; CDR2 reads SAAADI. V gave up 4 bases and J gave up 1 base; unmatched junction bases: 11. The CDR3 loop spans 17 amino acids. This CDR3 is CASSGGSGAFIQETQYF. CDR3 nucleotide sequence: TGCGCCAGCAGTGGGGGTAGCGGGGCTTTCATCCAAGAGACCCAGTACTTC.

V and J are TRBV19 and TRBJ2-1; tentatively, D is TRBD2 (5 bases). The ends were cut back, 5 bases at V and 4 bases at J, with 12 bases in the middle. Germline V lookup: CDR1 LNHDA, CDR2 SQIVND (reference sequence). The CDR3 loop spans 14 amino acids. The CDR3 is CASSELARYNEQFF. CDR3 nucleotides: TGTGCCAGTAGTGAATTAGCGAGATACAATGAGCAGTTCTTC.

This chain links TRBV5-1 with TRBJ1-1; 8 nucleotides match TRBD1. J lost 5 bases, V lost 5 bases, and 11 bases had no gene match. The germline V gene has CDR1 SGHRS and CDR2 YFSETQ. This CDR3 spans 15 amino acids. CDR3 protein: CASRDGQGMPTEAFF. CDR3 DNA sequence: TGCGCCAGCAGGGATGGACAGGGAATGCCGACTGAAGCTTTCTTT.

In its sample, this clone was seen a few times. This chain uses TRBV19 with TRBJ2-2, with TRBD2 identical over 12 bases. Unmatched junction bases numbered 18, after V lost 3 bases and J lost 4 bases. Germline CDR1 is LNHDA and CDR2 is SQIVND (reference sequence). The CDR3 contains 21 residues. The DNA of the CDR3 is TGTGCCAGTAGTATGCCTAGGTCGCCCTCACTAGCGGGGGGATCCACCGGGGAGCTGTTTTTT. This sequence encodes CASSMPRSPSLAGGSTGELFF.

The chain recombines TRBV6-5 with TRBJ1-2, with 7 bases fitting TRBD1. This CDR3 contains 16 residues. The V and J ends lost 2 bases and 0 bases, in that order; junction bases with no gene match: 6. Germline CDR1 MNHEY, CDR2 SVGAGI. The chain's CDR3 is CASSYRGQATNYGYTF. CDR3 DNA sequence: TGTGCCAGCAGTTACCGCGGACAGGCTACTAACTATGGCTACACCTTC.

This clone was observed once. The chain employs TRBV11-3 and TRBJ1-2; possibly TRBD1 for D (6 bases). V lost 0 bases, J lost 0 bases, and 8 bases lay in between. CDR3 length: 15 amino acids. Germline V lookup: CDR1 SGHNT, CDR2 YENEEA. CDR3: CASSLEAGANYGYTF. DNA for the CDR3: TGTGCCAGCAGCTTAGAAGCAGGGGCTAACTATGGCTACACCTTC.

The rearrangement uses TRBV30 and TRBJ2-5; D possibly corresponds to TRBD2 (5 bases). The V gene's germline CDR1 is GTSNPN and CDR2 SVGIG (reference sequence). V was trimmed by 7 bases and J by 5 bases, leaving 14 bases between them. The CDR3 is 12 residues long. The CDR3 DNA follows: TGTGCCTTGACCCGGGGATGGGAGACCCAGTACTTC. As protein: CALTRGWETQYF.

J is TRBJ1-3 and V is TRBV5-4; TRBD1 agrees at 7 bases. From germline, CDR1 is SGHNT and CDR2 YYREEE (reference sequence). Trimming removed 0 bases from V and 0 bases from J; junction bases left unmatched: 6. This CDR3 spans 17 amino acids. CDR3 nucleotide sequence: TGTGCCAGCAGCTTGGATCGGACAGGAATCTCTGGAAACACCATATATTTT. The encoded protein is CASSLDRTGISGNTIYF.

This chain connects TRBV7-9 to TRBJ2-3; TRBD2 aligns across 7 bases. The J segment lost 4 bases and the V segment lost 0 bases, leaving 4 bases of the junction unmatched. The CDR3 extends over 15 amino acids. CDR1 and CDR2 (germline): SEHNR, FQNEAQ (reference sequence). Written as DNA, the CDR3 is TGTGCCAGCAGCTTAGCGGGAGGGCCGGCAGATACGCAGTATTTT. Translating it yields CASSLAGGPADTQYF.

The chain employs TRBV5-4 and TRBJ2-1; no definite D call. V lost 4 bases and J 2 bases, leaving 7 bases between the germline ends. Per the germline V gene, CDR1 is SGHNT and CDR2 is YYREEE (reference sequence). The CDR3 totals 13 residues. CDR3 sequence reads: CASSLTTYNEQFF. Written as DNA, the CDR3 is TGTGCCAGCAGCCTTACAACCTACAATGAGCAGTTCTTC. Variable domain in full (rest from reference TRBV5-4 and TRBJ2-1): ETGVTQSPTHLIKTRGQQVTLRCSSQSGHNTVSWYQQALGQGPQFIFQYYREEENGRGNFPPRFSGLQFPNYSSELNVNALELDDSALYLCASSLTTYNEQFFGPGTRLTVL.

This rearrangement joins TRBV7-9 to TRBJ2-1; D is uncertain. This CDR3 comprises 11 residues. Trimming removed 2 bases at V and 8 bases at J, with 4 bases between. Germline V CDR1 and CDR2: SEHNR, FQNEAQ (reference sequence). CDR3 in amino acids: CASSLSDEQFF. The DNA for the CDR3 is TGTGCCAGCAGCTTAAGCGATGAGCAGTTCTTC.

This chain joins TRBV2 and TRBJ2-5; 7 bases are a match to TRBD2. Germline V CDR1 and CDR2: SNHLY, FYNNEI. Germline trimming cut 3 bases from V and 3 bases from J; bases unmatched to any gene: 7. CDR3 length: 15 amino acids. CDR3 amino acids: CASSETRGLKETQYF. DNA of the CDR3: TGTGCCAGCAGTGAGACCCGGGGACTAAAAGAGACCCAGTACTTC.

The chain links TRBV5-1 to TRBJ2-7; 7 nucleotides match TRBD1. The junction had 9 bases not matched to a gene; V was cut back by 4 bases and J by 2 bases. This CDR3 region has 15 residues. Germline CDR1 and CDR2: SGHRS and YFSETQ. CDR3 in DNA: TGCGCCAGCAGCACCCGGACAGGCAGCACCTACGAGCAGTACTTC. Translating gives CASSTRTGSTYEQYF.

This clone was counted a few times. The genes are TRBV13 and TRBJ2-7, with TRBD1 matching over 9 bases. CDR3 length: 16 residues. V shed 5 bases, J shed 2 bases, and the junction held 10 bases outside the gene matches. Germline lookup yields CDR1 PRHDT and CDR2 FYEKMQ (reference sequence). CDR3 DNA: TGTGCCAGCAGCCCGCGGGGACAGGGAGCCACCTACGAGCAGTACTTC. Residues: CASSPRGQGATYEQYF. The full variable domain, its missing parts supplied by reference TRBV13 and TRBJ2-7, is AAGVIQSPRHLIKEKRETATLKCYPIPRHDTVYWYQQGPGQDPQFLISFYEKMQSDKGSIPDRFSAQQFSDYHSELNMSSLELGDSALYFCASSPRGQGATYEQYFGPGTRLTVT.

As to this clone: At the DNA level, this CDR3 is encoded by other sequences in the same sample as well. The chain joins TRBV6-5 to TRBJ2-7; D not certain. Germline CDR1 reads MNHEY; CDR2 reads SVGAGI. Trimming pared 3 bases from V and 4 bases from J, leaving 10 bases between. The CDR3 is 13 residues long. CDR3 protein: CASSYSTGYEQYF. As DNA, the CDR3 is TGTGCCAGCAGTTATTCCACTGGTTACGAGCAGTACTTC.

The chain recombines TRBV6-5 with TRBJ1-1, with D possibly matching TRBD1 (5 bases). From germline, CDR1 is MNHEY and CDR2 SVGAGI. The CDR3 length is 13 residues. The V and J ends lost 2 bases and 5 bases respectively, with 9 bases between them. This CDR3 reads CASSYPGGTEAFF. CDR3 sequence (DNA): TGTGCCAGCAGTTACCCGGGGGGGACTGAAGCTTTCTTT.

The CDR3 is CASSLLANTEAFF. Written as DNA, the CDR3 is TGTGCCAGCAGCTTGTTGGCCAACACTGAAGCTTTCTTT. V usage is TRBV5-6 and J usage is TRBJ1-1; D gene uncertain. The CDR3 has 13 residues. From germline, CDR1 is SGHDT and CDR2 YYEEEE. V was cut by 1 base and J by 2 bases, with 6 bases left in between.

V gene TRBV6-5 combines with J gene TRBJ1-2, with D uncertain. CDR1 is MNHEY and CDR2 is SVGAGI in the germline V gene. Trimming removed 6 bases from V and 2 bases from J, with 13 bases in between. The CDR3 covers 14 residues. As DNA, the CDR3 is TGTGCCAGCAGCGTCGTCCGAGGGAACTATGGCTACACCTTC. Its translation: CASSVVRGNYGYTF.

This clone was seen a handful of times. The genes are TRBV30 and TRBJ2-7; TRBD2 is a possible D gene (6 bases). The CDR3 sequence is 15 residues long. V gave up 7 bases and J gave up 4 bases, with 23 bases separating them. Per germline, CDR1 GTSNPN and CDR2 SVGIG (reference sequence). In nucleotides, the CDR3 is TGTGCCTCAACCGCCATCACTAGCTCCGGTTACGAGCAGTACTTC. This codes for CASTAITSSGYEQYF.

The CDR3 DNA reads as TGTGCCAGCAGTCCCACGCTAGGAAGGCCCGGGGAGCTGTTTTTT. It is translated as CASSPTLGRPGELFF. This chain connects TRBV6-6 to TRBJ2-2, with unresolved D. CDR3 length equals 15 residues. Germline V gene lookup returns CDR1 MNHNY and CDR2 SVGAGI (reference sequence). V was clipped by 5 bases and J by 6 bases, with 16 bases between them.

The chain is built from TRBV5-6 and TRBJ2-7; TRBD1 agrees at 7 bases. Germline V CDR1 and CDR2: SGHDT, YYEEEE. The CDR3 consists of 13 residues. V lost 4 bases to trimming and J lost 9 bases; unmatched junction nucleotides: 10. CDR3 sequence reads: CASSPTGSTGQYF. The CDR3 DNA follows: TGTGCCAGCAGCCCGACAGGGAGCACCGGGCAGTACTTC.

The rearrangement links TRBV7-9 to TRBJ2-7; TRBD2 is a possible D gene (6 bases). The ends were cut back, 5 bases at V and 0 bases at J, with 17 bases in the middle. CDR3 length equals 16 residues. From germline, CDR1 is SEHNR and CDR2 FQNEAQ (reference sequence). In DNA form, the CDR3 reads TGTGCCAGCAGCCACCCCCTGGAGGGAACCTCCTACGAGCAGTACTTC. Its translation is CASSHPLEGTSYEQYF.

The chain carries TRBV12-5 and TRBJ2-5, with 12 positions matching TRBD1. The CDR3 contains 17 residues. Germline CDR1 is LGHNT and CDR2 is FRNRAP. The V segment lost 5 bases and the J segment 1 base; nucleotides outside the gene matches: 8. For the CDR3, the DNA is TGTGCTAGTGGTCGGGACAGGGGGCGGGGGGGCCAAGAGACCCAGTACTTC. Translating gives CASGRDRGRGGQETQYF.